Listed below are T cell receptor beta chains from one sample, sequenced in a study of T cells in Graves' hyperthyroidism and ophthalmopathy. TCRdb passed the multiplex PCR reads through MiXCR, listing each CDR3 protein once. Of about 580,000 distinct CDR3 sequences listed, around 45% are singletons. Material: peripheral blood or thyroid tissue (not recorded which). All receptors come from a woman younger than 35 with Graves' hyperthyroidism. Each CDR3 is given with its conserved first and last residue. D genes are given only for firm matches. Size tells how often a clone was seen (once, few, many) or the class of an expanded clone, and some rows leave it out.

J | D | size | V | DNA | CDR3
TRBJ2-7 | . | . | TRBV18 | TGTGCCAGCTCACCAGGGGGGCGGGTAAGCTCCTACGAGCAGTACTTC | CASSPGGRVSSYEQYF
TRBJ2-6 | . | many | TRBV7-6 | TGTGCCAGCAGCTCCCCGGGACGGCGAGGAGGAACTGGGGCCAACGTCCTGACTTTC | CASSSPGRRGGTGANVLTF
TRBJ1-1 | . | many | TRBV2 | TGTGCCAGCAGTGAAATGCGTAGGGGGTTGAACACTGAAGCTTTCTTT | CASSEMRRGLNTEAFF
TRBJ2-5 | . | . | TRBV24-1 | TGTGCCACCAGTTACTCAGGGGTAAAGGCCCAGTACTTC | CATSYSGVKAQYF
TRBJ1-5 | TRBD1 | . | TRBV7-8 | TGTGCCAGCAGCTTACAGGGAGGGGGCTACGAGCATTTT | CASSLQGGGYEHF
TRBJ2-2 | . | . | TRBV7-3 | TGTGCCAGCAGTTCCGATCGTCCCGGGGAGCTGTTTTTT | CASSSDRPGELFF
TRBJ1-1 | . | . | TRBV2 | TGTGCGGACACGGCCAGACTGAACACTGAAGCTTTCTTT | CADTARLNTEAFF
TRBJ1-4 | . | once | TRBV10-2 | TGCGCCAGCAGTCACGGACTCCGCAGGGGCTACAATGAAAAACTGTTTTTT | CASSHGLRRGYNEKLFF
TRBJ2-7 | . | many | TRBV12-3/TRBV12-4 | TGTGCCAGCAGTTTTGACAGGTTTTCCTACGAGCAGTACTTC | CASSFDRFSYEQYF
TRBJ2-1 | TRBD2 | . | TRBV10-3 | TGTGCCATCAGCCTCGAGACTAGCGGTTTTAATGAGCAGTTCTTC | CAISLETSGFNEQFF